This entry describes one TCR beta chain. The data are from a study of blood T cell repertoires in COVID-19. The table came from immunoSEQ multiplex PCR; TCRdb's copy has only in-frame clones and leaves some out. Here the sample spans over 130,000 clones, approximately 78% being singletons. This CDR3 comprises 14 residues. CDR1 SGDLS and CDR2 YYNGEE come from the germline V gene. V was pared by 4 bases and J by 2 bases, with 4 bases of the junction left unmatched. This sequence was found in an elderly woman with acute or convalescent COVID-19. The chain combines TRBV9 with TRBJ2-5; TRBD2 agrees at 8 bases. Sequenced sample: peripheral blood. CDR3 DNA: TGTGCCAGCAGCCCGCGGGGGGATCAAGAGACCCAGTACTTC. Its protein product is CASSPRGDQETQYF.